This T cell receptor (beta chain) was retrieved from a study of beta chain features in type 1 diabetes. Findings and limits, study-wide: Moderate but significant shortening of TCRB CDR3s was recorded in all four CD4+ subsets from Type 1 diabetes patients. TCRB repertoires of naive, central memory and Treg cells appeared more similar among patients than among healthy donors. VDJ junctions from type 1 diabetes patients carried fewer insertions and larger deletions.

Sorted populations all exceeded 95% purity. Germline V CDR1 and CDR2: SNHLY, FYNNEI. The CDR3 has 13 amino acids. V was clipped by 1 base and J by 10 bases, with 14 bases between them. In its sample, this clone was seen a few times. Antigen unknown. Of the isolated RNA, all was reverse transcribed, and so the sequenced material was expressed TCRB transcripts. Profiled with immunoSEQ multiplex PCR; TCRdb holds only in-frame clones, not every one. The table shows 120,000 to 150,000 clones, with under 60% occurring only once. The clonotype was recovered from a young man in good health. The chain combines TRBV2 with TRBJ2-7; D uncertain. Sample: Tregs from blood. The CDR3 DNA follows: TGTGCCAGCAGTGAAGAGCGTCCGGTGGATCAGTACTTC. The encoded protein is CASSEERPVDQYF. Filled out from reference TRBV2 and TRBJ2-7, the complete variable domain reads EPEVTQTPSHQVTQMGQEVILRCVPISNHLYFYWYRQILGQKVEFLVSFYNNEISEKSEIFDDQFSVERPDGSNFTLKIRSTKLEDSAMYFCASSEERPVDQYFGPGTRLTVT.